This T cell receptor (beta chain) was captured by sequencing in a study of OX40 agonist ivuxolimab in advanced cancers. The overall study: Given to patients was ivuxolimab, an agonistic anti-OX40 (CD134) antibody. Earlier treatment with anti-PD-1, anti-PD-L1 or anti-CTLA-4 was permitted, and around 43% had received some. Three patients got partial responses; one had hepatocellular carcinoma and two had cutaneous melanoma.

TCRdb keeps only in-frame clones here, not all; method: immunoSEQ multiplex PCR. The table shows some 19,000 clones, with 70% to 90% occurring only once. Regarding the study as a whole: Doses of 0.1 to 3.0 mg/kg were accompanied by clonal expansion of CD4+ and CD8+ blood T cells by week 6.

On this clone itself: The antigen remains unidentified.

With 1 base clipped from V and 3 bases from J, the junction kept 4 bases outside the gene matches. The CDR3 is 15 amino acids. Germline CDR1 and CDR2: SGHAT and FQNNGV. The clonotype originates from an adult with an advanced solid tumor such as melanoma, head and neck, liver or kidney cancer. The J gene is TRBJ2-7, the V gene TRBV11-2, with 9 bases that match TRBD1. Sequenced here: CD4+ or CD8+ T cells sorted from blood, sampled in a trial of the OX40 agonist ivuxolimab. CDR3 DNA: TGTGCCAGCAGCTTAGGACAGGGGGACGTCTACGAGCAGTACTTC. Translated: CASSLGQGDVYEQYF.